These 16 T cell receptor beta chains originate from one sample sequenced in a study of T cell changes during pregnancy in multiple sclerosis. Data came from immunoSEQ multiplex PCR; TCRdb stores just in-frame clones and leaves some out. This repertoire shows approximately 63,000 clones, roughly nine tenths found once; its top ten account for 1% to 1.5%. This specimen was peripheral blood, taken after pregnancy. All receptors come from a female donor in good health, enrolled as a control in a pregnancy study.

The table lists this clone with a count of one. This chain joins TRBV19 and TRBJ2-5, with 7 bases matching TRBD1. The germline CDR1 and CDR2 sequences are LNHDA and SQIVND (reference sequence). Trimming removed 5 bases from V and 1 base from J; junction bases left unmatched: 7. CDR3 length equals 15 residues. CDR3 amino acids: CASSASRTGQETQYF. CDR3 nucleotides: TGTGCCAGTAGTGCCAGTAGGACAGGCCAAGAGACCCAGTACTTC. Based on the CDR3 plus reference TRBV19 and TRBJ2-5, the full variable domain is DGGITQSPKYLFRKEGQNVTLSCEQNLNHDAMYWYRQDPGQGLRLIYYSQIVNDFQKGDIAEGYSVSREKKESFPLTVTSAQKNPTAFYLCASSASRTGQETQYFGPGTRLLVL.

This chain uses TRBV5-4 with TRBJ1-1; 8 nucleotides agree with TRBD1. The CDR3 totals 14 residues. Germline V gene data show CDR1 as SGHNT and CDR2 as YYREEE (reference sequence). With 1 base clipped from V and 4 bases from J, the junction kept 3 bases outside the gene matches. CDR3 in amino acids: CASSLTGGGTEAFF. CDR3 in DNA: TGTGCCAGCAGCTTGACAGGGGGGGGCACTGAAGCTTTCTTT.

The chain employs TRBV6-4 and TRBJ1-1; 8 nucleotides agree with TRBD1. The ends lost 3 bases at V and 5 bases at J; junction bases unmatched: 2. The CDR3 is made up of 13 amino acids. Germline V gene lookup returns CDR1 MRHNA and CDR2 SNTAGT. The CDR3 region is CASSEQGGTEAFF. The CDR3 coding sequence is TGTGCCAGCAGTGAACAGGGGGGGACTGAAGCTTTCTTT.

The V gene is TRBV4-2, the J gene TRBJ1-2; D remains ambiguous. The ends were cut back, 0 bases at V and 4 bases at J, with 12 bases in the middle. This CDR3 has 15 residues. Germline-derived CDR1 and CDR2 are LGHNA and YNFKEQ. This CDR3 reads CASSQDDGEAYGYTF. CDR3 nucleotide sequence: TGTGCCAGCAGCCAAGATGATGGCGAGGCCTATGGCTACACCTTC.

The J gene is TRBJ1-2, the V gene TRBV30, with 7 bases fitting TRBD1. The ends lost 4 bases at V and 1 base at J; junction bases unmatched: 15. CDR1 is GTSNPN, CDR2 SVGIG, per germline (reference sequence). The CDR3 is 17 amino acids. Here the CDR3 reads CAWTVRGPRTSNYGYTF. Written as DNA, the CDR3 is TGTGCCTGGACGGTAAGGGGGCCGAGAACCAGTAACTATGGCTACACCTTC.

The gene calls are TRBV10-3 and TRBJ1-5, with D possibly matching TRBD1 (5 bases). There are 14 residues in the CDR3. CDR1 is ENHRY, CDR2 SYGVKD, per germline. Trimming left V 6 bases short and J 3 bases short, with 12 bases between. The CDR3 loop is CAISGDSPNQPQHF. Written as DNA, the CDR3 is TGTGCCATCAGCGGCGACAGCCCCAATCAGCCCCAGCATTTT.

This chain joins TRBV5-1 and TRBJ2-1, with 8 bases lining up with TRBD2. Trimming at V came to 0 bases and at J to 7 bases, leaving 6 bases not matched to a gene. The CDR3 consists of 15 residues. Looked up from germline, CDR1 is SGHRS and CDR2 is YFSETQ. The CDR3 reads CASSLGRGGINEQFF. The CDR3, as DNA: TGCGCCAGCAGCTTGGGACGGGGGGGAATAAATGAGCAGTTCTTC.

The chain employs TRBV9 and TRBJ1-6; D may be TRBD1 (6 bases). CDR3 length: 14 residues. Germline V CDR1 and CDR2: SGDLS, YYNGEE. V gave up 2 bases and J gave up 7 bases, with 10 bases separating them. CDR3 DNA: TGTGCCAGCAGCGTCGGACAGAAAAATTCACCCCTCCACTTT. Its protein product is CASSVGQKNSPLHF.

CDR3 region: CASSLMGGGAPGTQYF. In nucleotides, the CDR3 is TGTGCCAGCAGCTTAATGGGCGGGGGGGCCCCTGGTACGCAGTATTTT. The chain combines TRBV7-8 with TRBJ2-3, with TRBD2 matching over 9 bases. This CDR3 has 16 amino acids. The V and J ends lost 2 bases and 8 bases, in that order; junction bases with no gene match: 11. Germline-derived CDR1 and CDR2 are SGHVS and FQNEAQ.

This clone was observed a handful of times. The genes are TRBV5-6 and TRBJ1-1; D gene uncertain. Trimming stripped 3 bases from V and 3 bases from J, with 12 bases between. The CDR3 loop spans 14 amino acids. Per the germline V gene, CDR1 is SGHDT and CDR2 is YYEEEE. CDR3 nucleotide sequence: TGTGCCAGCAGCTCCTACGGGTTAGACACTGAAGCTTTCTTT. This encodes CASSSYGLDTEAFF.

CDR3 nucleotides: TGTGCCAGCAGTGACTACAGGGTCATGGGCACTGAAGCTTTCTTT. This translates into CASSDYRVMGTEAFF. This rearrangement joins TRBV6-1 to TRBJ1-1, with D possibly matching TRBD1 (6 bases). CDR3 length: 15 amino acids. CDR1 MNHNS and CDR2 SASEGT come from the germline V gene. With 3 bases removed from V and 4 bases from J, the gap between germline ends came to 15 bases.

This rearrangement joins TRBV5-1 to TRBJ2-7; possibly TRBD1 for D (5 bases). Germline CDR1 SGHRS, CDR2 YFSETQ. With 4 bases removed from V and 2 bases from J, the gap between germline ends came to 16 bases. The CDR3 length is 15 residues. The DNA for the CDR3 is TGCGCCAGCAGCCCCGTCAAGGCAGGGCCCTACGAGCAGTACTTC. Amino acid sequence: CASSPVKAGPYEQYF.

This rearrangement joins TRBV2 to TRBJ1-1; D may be TRBD1 (5 bases). With 4 bases removed from V and 2 bases from J, the gap between germline ends came to 14 bases. This CDR3 comprises 15 residues. Per the germline V gene, CDR1 is SNHLY and CDR2 is FYNNEI. CDR3 amino acids: CASSVRGGENTEAFF. The DNA for the CDR3 is TGTGCCAGCAGTGTCCGGGGGGGGGAAAACACTGAAGCTTTCTTT.

The V gene is TRBV6-1, the J gene TRBJ1-2, with D possibly being TRBD1 (5 bases). The V end lost 6 bases, the J end lost 2 bases, and 10 bases lay between the germline ends. Looked up from germline, CDR1 is MNHNS and CDR2 is SASEGT. This CDR3 has 13 residues. CDR3: CASSVTVNYGYTF. The CDR3 DNA follows: TGTGCCAGCAGCGTGACAGTAAACTATGGCTACACCTTC.

J is TRBJ1-5 and V is TRBV27, with D uncertain. Germline CDR1 MNHEY, CDR2 SMNVEV (reference sequence). CDR3 length equals 12 residues. Deletions cut 3 bases from V and 9 bases from J, with 9 bases between. This chain's CDR3 is CASSLRAGPQHF. CDR3 DNA sequence: TGTGCCAGCAGTTTGCGTGCGGGGCCCCAGCATTTT.

This sequence joins TRBV5-1 and TRBJ1-1; D is possibly TRBD1 (6 bases). Per the germline V gene, CDR1 is SGHRS and CDR2 is YFSETQ. The CDR3 sequence is 15 residues long. V was trimmed by 4 bases and J by 5 bases, leaving 18 bases between them. CDR3 nucleotide sequence: TGCGCCAGCAGCCCGGGTGGGGGGGGCAAAACTGAAGCTTTCTTT. Translating gives CASSPGGGGKTEAFF.